These T cell receptor beta chains were read from a single sample in a study of CD4+ T cells in melanoma. Only in-frame clones appear in the TCRdb table, and some are missing; sequencing was by immunoSEQ multiplex PCR. The profile shows 3,700 or so clones, 62% of them singletons. The source material was cells from a culture (not recorded whether cultured in vitro). The source is a human donor with melanoma. CDR3s include the opening cysteine and the closing phenylalanine or tryptophan. The D gene is left open where the match is weak. Clone size is stated in some rows and not others, as once, few, many or a class when expanded.

J gene,clone size,V gene,D gene,CDR3 protein,CDR3 DNA
TRBJ1-5,medium-sized,TRBV6-6,-,CASSHTGISQPQHF,TGTGCCAGCAGTCACACAGGGATATCCCAGCCCCAGCATTTT
TRBJ2-3,-,TRBV2,-,CASSVGGQDTQYF,TGTGCCAGCAGTGTTGGAGGGCAAGATACGCAGTATTTT
TRBJ2-1,-,TRBV18,TRBD1,CASSPSPGQGSSYNEQFF,TGTGCCAGCTCACCATCTCCGGGACAGGGTAGCTCCTACAATGAGCAGTTCTTC
TRBJ2-1,-,TRBV27,TRBD1,CASSPQGLGNEQFF,TGTGCCAGCAGTCCACAGGGGTTGGGGAATGAGCAGTTCTTC
TRBJ1-1,-,TRBV7-9,-,CASSQVGGNTEAFF,TGTGCCAGCAGCCAAGTCGGCGGGAACACTGAAGCTTTCTTT
TRBJ2-7,few,TRBV6-1,-,CASREVPGFSYEQYF,TGTGCCAGCAGGGAAGTCCCGGGATTCTCCTACGAGCAGTACTTC
TRBJ2-7,-,TRBV30,TRBD1,CAWSSGTVIYEQYF,TGTGCCTGGAGTTCGGGGACAGTAATCTACGAGCAGTACTTC
TRBJ2-2,-,TRBV7-9,-,CASSPPWGTGELFF,TGTGCCAGCAGCCCCCCGTGGGGGACCGGGGAGCTGTTTTTT
TRBJ2-7,-,TRBV5-4,-,CASSFLIRGTYEQYF,TGTGCCAGCAGCTTCTTAATAAGGGGAACCTACGAGCAGTACTTC
TRBJ2-7,-,TRBV7-9,-,CASSFPGSREQYF,TGTGCCAGCAGCTTCCCGGGGTCTCGGGAGCAGTACTTC
TRBJ2-7,-,TRBV7-6,-,CASSPPGTYEQYF,TGTGCCAGCAGCCCGCCTGGGACCTACGAGCAGTACTTC
TRBJ2-7,-,TRBV5-8,TRBD1,CASSLATRLRGPSYEQYF,TGTGCCAGCAGCTTGGCTACTCGACTCAGGGGGCCATCCTACGAGCAGTACTTC
TRBJ1-5,-,TRBV4-2,-,CASSQGPSQPQHF,TGTGCCAGCAGCCAAGGCCCTAGTCAGCCCCAGCATTTT
TRBJ2-1,-,TRBV28,-,CASSLGTYNEQFF,TGTGCCAGCAGTTTAGGTACCTACAATGAGCAGTTCTTC
TRBJ2-1,-,TRBV19,-,CASSMDSYNEQFF,TGTGCCAGTAGTATGGACAGTTACAATGAGCAGTTCTTC
TRBJ1-4,medium-sized,TRBV2,-,CASSRGYNEKLFF,TGTGCCAGCAGTAGGGGTTATAATGAAAAACTGTTTTTT
TRBJ2-5,-,TRBV7-9,TRBD2,CASRLLAGSEETQYF,TGTGCCAGCAGGTTACTAGCGGGGAGTGAAGAGACCCAGTACTTC
TRBJ1-1,medium-sized,TRBV6-6,TRBD1,CASSLTGFGVNTEAFF,TGTGCCAGCAGTTTGACAGGGTTCGGGGTGAACACTGAAGCTTTCTTT
TRBJ2-1,-,TRBV9,TRBD2,CASSGLRGGRNEQFF,TGTGCCAGCAGCGGTCTGCGGGGGGGAAGAAATGAGCAGTTCTTC
TRBJ2-1,-,TRBV28,-,CASSLSNEQFF,TGTGCCAGCAGTTTGTCGAATGAGCAGTTCTTC
TRBJ1-1,-,TRBV6-1,-,CASSYSQSTEAFF,TGTGCCAGCAGTTATAGCCAATCCACTGAAGCTTTCTTT
TRBJ1-1,-,TRBV6-6,-,CASSFLGENTEAFF,TGTGCTAGCAGTTTTCTGGGCGAGAACACTGAAGCTTTCTTT
TRBJ2-4,-,TRBV5-1,TRBD1,CASSLGGQGTAKNIQYF,TGCGCCAGCAGCTTGGGGGGACAGGGGACGGCCAAAAACATTCAGTACTTC
TRBJ2-7,once,TRBV6-6,-,CASRGPGEQYF,TGTGCCAGCAGGGGACCCGGGGAGCAGTACTTC
TRBJ1-2,-,TRBV15,-,CATSMWPRCGKIYGYTF,TGTGCCACCAGCATGTGGCCAAGGTGTGGAAAGATCTATGGCTACACCTTC
TRBJ2-5,-,TRBV19,TRBD2,CASSPTAGGLETQYF,TGTGCCAGTAGTCCCACAGCGGGGGGGCTGGAGACCCAGTACTTC
TRBJ1-1,-,TRBV6-4,-,CASSYSQSTEAFF,TGTGCCAGCAGTTATAGCCAATCCACTGAAGCTTTCTTT
TRBJ1-6,large,TRBV5-6,TRBD1,CASSLTDRPNSPLHF,TGTGCCAGCAGCCTAACGGACAGGCCAAATTCACCCCTCCACTTT
TRBJ2-1,once,TRBV9,-,CASSVAKSSYNEQFF,TGTGCCAGCAGCGTAGCCAAGAGCTCCTACAATGAGCAGTTCTTC
TRBJ1-5,-,TRBV27,-,CASSLRRNSNQPQHF,TGTGCCAGCAGTTTACGGCGGAATAGCAATCAGCCCCAGCATTTT
TRBJ2-7,once,TRBV12-5,TRBD1,CASGSGQGANEQYF,TGTGCTAGTGGTTCCGGACAGGGGGCCAACGAGCAGTACTTC
TRBJ1-5,-,TRBV28,-,CASSLGQEVLAQHF,TGTGCCAGCAGTTTAGGTCAGGAGGTATTGGCCCAGCATTTT
TRBJ2-7,-,TRBV18,TRBD2,CASSPPGLALYEQYF,TGTGCCAGCTCACCACCGGGACTAGCACTCTACGAGCAGTACTTC
TRBJ1-6,-,TRBV27,-,CASSLTASSSLHF,TGTGCCAGCAGTTTGACAGCCAGTAGTTCCCTCCACTTT
TRBJ2-5,once,TRBV7-6,TRBD1,CASSLGGTGQYQETQYF,TGTGCCAGCAGCTTAGGCGGGACAGGGCAGTACCAAGAGACCCAGTACTTC
TRBJ2-7,-,TRBV28,-,CASSFVGQSHEQYF,TGTGCCAGCAGTTTCGTAGGACAGAGCCACGAGCAGTACTTC
TRBJ2-1,few,TRBV10-3,-,CAITQDRNEQFF,TGTGCCATCACCCAAGACAGGAACGAGCAGTTCTTC
TRBJ2-7,few,TRBV7-9,-,CASSSPGGRGFYEQYF,TGTGCCAGCAGCTCCCCCGGTGGCAGGGGCTTTTACGAGCAGTACTTC
TRBJ1-5,hyperexpanded,TRBV12-5,-,CASGAAPGQPQHF,TGTGCTAGTGGGGCGGCTCCGGGACAGCCCCAGCATTTT
TRBJ2-7,-,TRBV18,-,CASSRDGSYEQYF,TGTGCCAGCTCACGGGACGGATCCTACGAGCAGTACTTC
TRBJ1-3,-,TRBV14,-,CASSGAGGSIGNTIYF,TGTGCCAGCAGCGGCGCGGGGGGCTCGATTGGAAACACCATATATTTT
TRBJ2-7,-,TRBV5-1,TRBD1,CASSLRTGVEQYF,TGCGCCAGCAGCTTGCGGACAGGAGTCGAGCAGTACTTC
TRBJ1-1,few,TRBV27,TRBD1,CASSLRQGATEAFF,TGTGCCAGCAGTCTCAGACAGGGGGCCACTGAAGCTTTCTTT
TRBJ2-7,-,TRBV6-6,-,CASKWTESTYEQYF,TGTGCCAGCAAATGGACTGAGAGTACCTACGAGCAGTACTTC
TRBJ1-1,few,TRBV5-5,-,CASSLTLFRENTEAFF,TGTGCCAGCAGCTTGACGTTATTTAGGGAAAACACTGAAGCTTTCTTT
TRBJ2-7,-,TRBV5-4,-,CASSLKQYEQYF,TGTGCCAGCAGCTTGAAACAGTACGAGCAGTACTTC